The 27 T cell receptor beta chains below were found in one sample sequenced in a study of cytomegalovirus exposure and HLA in healthy donors (dated by TCRdb to about 2017). Library prep was done by the immunoSEQ multiplex PCR assay. For the multiplex PCR, a mixture combining 60 forward primers for TCR Vbeta segments and 13 reverse primers for TCR Jbeta segments was used. In its TCRdb copy, this immuneACCESS table keeps in-frame sequences only and misses some clones. Where compared with another copy, unresolved V genes explain less than half of these, and the others have no known cause. Here the sample has roughly 250,000 clones; about four fifths occur a single time. Together, the top ten hold roughly 0.31% of the sample. The sample consisted of PBMCs. Every receptor here comes from a girl aged 2 to 9 in good health and CMV-seronegative.

The genes are TRBV19 and TRBJ1-4; 7 nucleotides line up with TRBD1. This CDR3 has 14 residues. Germline values: CDR1 LNHDA, CDR2 SQIVND (reference sequence). J gave up 12 bases and V 3 bases, and 10 bases lay outside the gene matches. This CDR3 is CASSMAQGRMELFF. CDR3 nucleotide sequence: TGTGCCAGTAGTATGGCACAGGGGAGGATGGAACTGTTTTTT.

The chain is built from TRBV10-1 and TRBJ2-5; 9 bases fit TRBD1. This CDR3 contains 14 residues. Trimming cost V 3 bases and J 6 bases; bases outside gene matches: 5. The germline V gene encodes CDR1 WNHNN and CDR2 SYGVQD (reference sequence). The CDR3 DNA is TGCGCCAGCAGTGATAGGACAGGGGAGAAGACCCAGTACTTC. Amino acids: CASSDRTGEKTQYF.

The rearrangement uses TRBV28 and TRBJ2-7; TRBD2 matches 7 bases. The CDR3 extends over 14 amino acids. Germline CDR1 and CDR2: MDHEN and SYDVKM. J lost 3 bases, V lost 1 base, and 3 bases had no gene match. The CDR3 here is CASSLYGGDYEQYF. The CDR3 nucleotides are TGTGCCAGCAGTTTATATGGGGGGGACTACGAGCAGTACTTC.

The chain recombines TRBV27 with TRBJ2-3, with 9 nucleotides matching TRBD2. Trimming at V came to 6 bases and at J to 0 bases, leaving 10 bases not matched to a gene. Germline lookup yields CDR1 MNHEY and CDR2 SMNVEV (reference sequence). There are 17 residues in the CDR3. The CDR3 sequence: CASSLAGRSPSTDTQYF. In nucleotides, the CDR3 is TGTGCCAGCAGCCTAGCGGGACGATCTCCTAGCACAGATACGCAGTATTTT.

The rearrangement joins TRBV5-1 to TRBJ2-7; D call uncertain. CDR1 SGHRS and CDR2 YFSETQ come from the germline V gene. The CDR3 has 14 residues. Deletions cut 4 bases from V and 6 bases from J, with 17 bases between. This CDR3 reads CASSRLGFLGEQYF. The DNA of the CDR3 is TGCGCCAGCAGCCGCCTGGGCTTCTTGGGCGAGCAGTACTTC.

The CDR3 protein is CASSYDGREGYTF. The CDR3 nucleotides are TGTGCCAGCAGTTATGACGGGAGGGAAGGCTACACCTTC. V and J are TRBV6-6 and TRBJ1-2; no definite D call. The CDR3 totals 13 residues. Trimming took 3 bases from V and 8 from J, leaving 13 bases between them. Germline CDR1 and CDR2: MNHNY and SVGAGI (reference sequence).

This chain connects TRBV6-6 to TRBJ1-2, with TRBD1 identical over 8 bases. V shed 5 bases, J shed 6 bases, and the junction held 11 bases outside the gene matches. CDR1 is MNHNY, CDR2 SVGAGI, per germline (reference sequence). This CDR3 comprises 15 residues. In DNA, the CDR3 is TGTGCCAGCAGTACCCAATCGACAGGGGCGGATGGCTACACCTTC. Its translation: CASSTQSTGADGYTF.

The rearrangement links TRBV14 to TRBJ2-5; 8 bases line up with TRBD1. This CDR3 is 12 amino acids long. CDR1 is SGHDN and CDR2 is FVKESK in the germline V gene. V lost 8 bases, J lost 4 bases, and 3 bases stayed unmatched. This chain's CDR3 is CASGQGGETQYF. DNA for the CDR3: TGTGCCAGCGGACAGGGAGGAGAGACCCAGTACTTC.

The chain uses TRBV5-6 and TRBJ2-7; a weak D match, TRBD2 (5 bases). CDR1 is SGHDT and CDR2 is YYEEEE in the germline V gene. The V end was cut by 6 bases, the J end by 3 bases, with 7 bases between. This CDR3 has 11 residues. The CDR3 DNA is TGTGCCAGCACCGGGAACTACGAGCAGTACTTC. Its protein is CASTGNYEQYF. The full variable domain, completed using reference TRBV5-6 and TRBJ2-7, is DAGVTQSPTHLIKTRGQQVTLRCSPKSGHDTVSWYQQALGQGPQFIFQYYEEEERQRGNFPDRFSGHQFPNYSSELNVNALLLGDSALYLCASTGNYEQYFGPGTRLTVT.

This chain connects TRBV7-6 to TRBJ2-5; D ambiguous. This CDR3 has 14 amino acids. In germline, CDR1 is SGHVS, CDR2 FNYEAQ. V lost 2 bases, J lost 2 bases, and 9 bases lay in between. CDR3 nucleotides: TGTGCCAGCAGCTTAATACTAAATCAAGAGACCCAGTACTTC. Protein sequence: CASSLILNQETQYF.

The chain is built from TRBV21-1 and TRBJ2-5; TRBD1 was called by the table and not checked on the DNA. TRBV21-1 is described as a pseudogene. The CDR3 contains 14 residues. The CDR3 protein is CASSKRTGIETQYF. The CDR3 nucleotides read TGTGCCAGCAGCAAAAGGACAGGGATAGAGACCCAGTACTTC.

This chain links TRBV7-9 with TRBJ1-5; perhaps TRBD1 as D (5 bases). This CDR3 is built from 14 residues. V was clipped by 5 bases and J by 5 bases, with 13 bases between them. Germline CDR1 SEHNR, CDR2 FQNEAQ (reference sequence). CDR3 bases: TGTGCCAGCAGCCCAGACAGTAAAGATCAGCCCCAGCATTTT. The encoded protein is CASSPDSKDQPQHF.

The chain recombines TRBV5-1 with TRBJ2-1; the match to TRBD2 covers 9 bases. The V segment lost 4 bases and the J segment 5 bases; nucleotides outside the gene matches: 7. CDR3 size: 15 residues. Germline V gene sequence: CDR1 SGHRS, CDR2 YFSETQ. The CDR3 reads CASSPSGGKDNEQFF. The CDR3 region has the DNA TGCGCCAGCAGCCCGAGCGGGGGGAAAGACAATGAGCAGTTCTTC.

This chain connects TRBV7-6 to TRBJ2-7; D ambiguous. The V and J ends lost 4 bases and 4 bases respectively, with 20 bases between them. The CDR3 loop spans 16 amino acids. Germline values: CDR1 SGHVS, CDR2 FNYEAQ. CDR3 sequence: CASSWSSEGANYEQYF. The CDR3 nucleotides read TGTGCCAGCAGCTGGTCCTCGGAAGGAGCTAATTACGAGCAGTACTTC.

In this sample, this clone turned up once. The rearrangement uses TRBV7-9 and TRBJ2-7; a possible D gene is TRBD2 (5 bases). Per germline, CDR1 SEHNR and CDR2 FQNEAQ (reference sequence). This CDR3 comprises 15 residues. Trimming removed 5 bases from V and 1 base from J, with 15 bases in between. DNA for the CDR3: TGTGCCAGCAGCCTAAGAAAGAGGGTATCCTACGAGCAGTACTTC. Translation gives CASSLRKRVSYEQYF.

This clone was seen only a few times. The CDR3 spells CASRARRIGGWETQYF. The DNA of the CDR3 is TGTGCCAGCAGGGCCCGGCGGATCGGGGGGTGGGAGACCCAGTACTTC. The chain couples TRBV28 to TRBJ2-5; TRBD2 aligns across 7 bases. The CDR3 is 16 residues long. Germline values: CDR1 MDHEN, CDR2 SYDVKM. V lost 6 bases, J lost 5 bases, and 15 bases stayed unmatched.

CDR3: CAWSGQVQETQYF. CDR3 DNA: TGTGCCTGGAGTGGACAGGTCCAAGAGACCCAGTACTTC. This chain connects TRBV30 to TRBJ2-5, with TRBD1 as a possible D gene (6 bases). The CDR3 is made up of 13 amino acids. Trimming pared 1 base from V and 1 base from J, leaving 7 bases between. Germline CDR1 is GTSNPN and CDR2 is SVGIG (reference sequence).

The DNA of the CDR3 is TGTGCCAGCAGTACAGCCTCAGGCAATGAGCAGTTCTTC. Its translation: CASSTASGNEQFF. V usage is TRBV5-4 and J usage is TRBJ2-1, with D unresolved. This CDR3 region has 13 residues. Germline CDR1 and CDR2: SGHNT and YYREEE (reference sequence). V lost 5 bases to trimming and J lost 6 bases, with 12 bases between them.

V usage is TRBV18 and J usage is TRBJ2-7, with TRBD1 as a possible D gene (6 bases). Trimming stripped 6 bases from V and 1 base from J, with 16 bases between. Germline V lookup: CDR1 KGHSH, CDR2 LQKENI. The CDR3 is 15 amino acids. The CDR3 reads CASSPGSRGSYEQYF. The CDR3 DNA sequence: TGTGCCAGCTCCCCGGGTAGTAGGGGGTCCTACGAGCAGTACTTC.

This clone was found once. This chain uses TRBV27 with TRBJ1-6, with TRBD1 matching over 8 bases. Looked up from germline, CDR1 is MNHEY and CDR2 is SMNVEV (reference sequence). CDR3 length: 19 amino acids. Trimming cost V 5 bases and J 0 bases; bases outside gene matches: 12. The chain's CDR3 is CASSPHWTGWTSYNSPLHF. For the CDR3, the DNA is TGTGCCAGCAGTCCCCACTGGACAGGGTGGACCTCCTATAATTCACCCCTCCACTTT.

This clone was counted once. The J gene is TRBJ2-1, the V gene TRBV30; possibly TRBD1 for D (6 bases). Trimming removed 2 bases at V and 9 bases at J, with 14 bases between. Germline CDR1 is GTSNPN and CDR2 is SVGIG (reference sequence). There are 13 residues in the CDR3. CDR3 residues: CAWSKTTGSEQFF. CDR3 DNA sequence: TGTGCCTGGAGTAAAACAACAGGGAGTGAGCAGTTCTTC. Combining the CDR3 with reference TRBV30 and TRBJ2-1 gives the whole variable domain SQTIHQWPATLVQPVGSPLSLECTVEGTSNPNLYWYRQAAGRGLQLLFYSVGIGQISSEVPQNLSASRPQDRQFILSSKKLLLSDSGFYLCAWSKTTGSEQFFGPGTRLTVL.

V is TRBV6-1 and J is TRBJ2-5; TRBD1 matches at 12 bases. The J call is in doubt because the DNA end fits TRBJ2-7 better. The CDR3 consists of 15 residues. Germline V gene sequence: CDR1 MNHNS, CDR2 SASEGT. This CDR3 is CASSVSRDRGHEQYF. CDR3 in DNA: TGTGCCAGCAGTGTCTCCAGGGACAGGGGGCACGAGCAGTACTTC.

The chain uses TRBV5-1 and TRBJ2-5; 7 nucleotides agree with TRBD2. This CDR3 contains 12 residues. The trim removed 4 bases at V and 5 bases at J, leaving 2 bases unmatched. Germline-derived CDR1 and CDR2 are SGHRS and YFSETQ. The CDR3 DNA reads TGCGCCAGCAGCGGGAGGGTTGAGACCCAGTACTTC. This translates into CASSGRVETQYF.

The gene calls are TRBV6-1 and TRBJ1-2, with a possible D match to TRBD1 (6 bases). Germline assignment: CDR1 MNHNS and CDR2 SASEGT. Trimming removed 3 bases from V and 8 bases from J, with 16 bases in between. This CDR3 is built from 14 residues. The CDR3, as DNA: TGTGCCAGCAGTGATAACAGGGCGACCCGGGGCTACACCTTC. This codes for CASSDNRATRGYTF.

This sequence joins TRBV15 and TRBJ1-1, with no clear D. Germline V gene sequence: CDR1 LNHNV, CDR2 YYDKDF (reference sequence). Deletions cut 1 base from V and 1 base from J, with 7 bases between. The CDR3 runs to 14 residues. The CDR3 here is CATSRAVTNTEAFF. The DNA for the CDR3 is TGTGCCACCAGCAGAGCAGTTACGAACACTGAAGCTTTCTTT.

The chain links TRBV4-2 to TRBJ1-4; 8 nucleotides match TRBD1. The germline gives CDR1 LGHNA, CDR2 YNFKEQ. The CDR3 totals 21 residues. Trimming removed 0 bases from V and 2 bases from J; junction bases left unmatched: 17. The CDR3 protein is CASSQDQFGQGATNTNEKLFF. In nucleotides, the CDR3 is TGTGCCAGCAGCCAAGATCAATTCGGCCAGGGGGCCACTAACACTAATGAAAAACTGTTTTTT.

The J gene is TRBJ2-7, the V gene TRBV28; 9 nucleotides agree with TRBD2. The CDR3 has 17 residues. The germline CDR1 and CDR2 sequences are MDHEN and SYDVKM. Trimming at V came to 4 bases and at J to 4 bases, leaving 14 bases not matched to a gene. DNA for the CDR3: TGTGCCAGCAGTTCCCCCTTCAAAGCGGGGGGCGTGTACGAGCAGTACTTC. Its translation: CASSSPFKAGGVYEQYF.